Listed below are T cell receptor beta chains from one sample, sequenced in a study of cytomegalovirus exposure and HLA in healthy donors. Here immunoSEQ multiplex PCR was the method, and the copy in TCRdb shows in-frame clones only, minus some. Of about 340,000 clones listed, more than 80% are singletons. Source material: PBMCs. These receptors were obtained from a young woman in good health and CMV-seronegative. CDR3s include the opening cysteine and the closing phenylalanine or tryptophan. The D gene is left open where the match is weak. The size entry is marked missing in some rows and otherwise reads once, few, many or a size class.

d_gene: TRBD2; j_gene: TRBJ2-3; v_gene: TRBV19; abundance: -; CDR3nt: TGTGCCAGTAGTATGTTTCCTAGCGGGAGGGCCGGCACAGATACGCAGTATTTT; CDR3aa: CASSMFPSGRAGTDTQYF
d_gene: -; j_gene: TRBJ2-7; v_gene: TRBV2; abundance: -; CDR3nt: TGTGCCAGCAGCCTGGAGGGAGTTTACGAGCAGTACTTC; CDR3aa: CASSLEGVYEQYF
d_gene: -; j_gene: TRBJ2-5; v_gene: TRBV18; abundance: -; CDR3nt: TGTGCCAGCTCACCACCGAACCGAGATTCGGAGACCCAGTACTTC; CDR3aa: CASSPPNRDSETQYF
d_gene: TRBD1; j_gene: TRBJ1-5; v_gene: TRBV18; abundance: -; CDR3nt: TGTGCCAGCTCACCCGGACAGGGTGGTAACAATCAGCCCCAGCATTTT; CDR3aa: CASSPGQGGNNQPQHF
d_gene: -; j_gene: TRBJ1-1; v_gene: TRBV15; abundance: -; CDR3nt: TGTGCCACCAGCAGCGTAACAGGGACCACTGAAGCTTTCTTT; CDR3aa: CATSSVTGTTEAFF
d_gene: -; j_gene: TRBJ1-2; v_gene: TRBV7-2; abundance: -; CDR3nt: TGTGCCAGCAGCTCACTCCTGAACTATGGCTACACCTTC; CDR3aa: CASSSLLNYGYTF
d_gene: -; j_gene: TRBJ2-1; v_gene: TRBV7-6; abundance: -; CDR3nt: TGTGCCAGCAGCTTATATCGAGCGCATAGCTCCTACAATGAGCAGTTCTTC; CDR3aa: CASSLYRAHSSYNEQFF
d_gene: TRBD1; j_gene: TRBJ2-3; v_gene: TRBV5-8; abundance: -; CDR3nt: TGTGCCAGCAGCGAGGACAGGGGTCCAGATACGCAGTATTTT; CDR3aa: CASSEDRGPDTQYF
d_gene: -; j_gene: TRBJ2-7; v_gene: TRBV28; abundance: -; CDR3nt: TGTGCCAGCAGTTACTACGGGGGCTACGAGCAGTACTTC; CDR3aa: CASSYYGGYEQYF
d_gene: -; j_gene: TRBJ2-7; v_gene: TRBV7-2; abundance: -; CDR3nt: TGTGCCAGCAGCTTTCAGGCGGCGGGTGCCTACGAGCAGTACTTC; CDR3aa: CASSFQAAGAYEQYF
d_gene: -; j_gene: TRBJ1-2; v_gene: TRBV4-2; abundance: -; CDR3nt: TGTGCCAGCAGCCAAGAGTACGCAGGGCAGGGCTACACCTTC; CDR3aa: CASSQEYAGQGYTF
d_gene: TRBD2; j_gene: TRBJ2-3; v_gene: TRBV29-1; abundance: -; CDR3nt: TGCACCCCGAAGGAGCGGGAAGGGGATACGCAGTATTTT; CDR3aa: CTPKEREGDTQYF
d_gene: -; j_gene: TRBJ1-2; v_gene: TRBV15; abundance: -; CDR3nt: TGTGCCACCAGCAGGACGGACGGGACTAACTATGGCTACACCTTC; CDR3aa: CATSRTDGTNYGYTF
d_gene: TRBD1; j_gene: TRBJ2-7; v_gene: TRBV28; abundance: -; CDR3nt: TGTGCCAGCACCTCGGGACAGGGCGGGTCCGAGCAGTACTTC; CDR3aa: CASTSGQGGSEQYF
d_gene: -; j_gene: TRBJ2-7; v_gene: TRBV7-2; abundance: -; CDR3nt: TGTGCCAGCGCCCCCCTCGGGGTAATCTCCTACGAGCAGTACTTC; CDR3aa: CASAPLGVISYEQYF
d_gene: -; j_gene: TRBJ2-7; v_gene: TRBV5-8; abundance: -; CDR3nt: TGTGCCAGCAGCCCTGAGGCAAGGGGAGGCGAGCAGTACTTC; CDR3aa: CASSPEARGGEQYF
d_gene: -; j_gene: TRBJ1-2; v_gene: TRBV9; abundance: -; CDR3nt: TGTGCCAGCAGCGCTGGACAGTCGGCTGGCTACACCTTC; CDR3aa: CASSAGQSAGYTF
d_gene: -; j_gene: TRBJ2-7; v_gene: TRBV6-5; abundance: once; CDR3nt: TGTGCCAGCGGGGAGTACGAGCAGTACTTC; CDR3aa: CASGEYEQYF
d_gene: TRBD2; j_gene: TRBJ2-2; v_gene: TRBV27; abundance: -; CDR3nt: TGTGCCAGCAGCCCCGGGACTAGCGGTACCGGGGAGCTGTTTTTT; CDR3aa: CASSPGTSGTGELFF
d_gene: TRBD2; j_gene: TRBJ2-5; v_gene: TRBV7-3; abundance: -; CDR3nt: TGTGCCAGCAGCTTACTAGCGGGAGTAGAGACCCAGTACTTC; CDR3aa: CASSLLAGVETQYF
d_gene: -; j_gene: TRBJ2-7; v_gene: TRBV7-2; abundance: -; CDR3nt: TGTGCCAGCAGCCAGTCAGGGGGGCCCAGCTCCTACGAGCAGTACTTC; CDR3aa: CASSQSGGPSSYEQYF
d_gene: -; j_gene: TRBJ2-7; v_gene: TRBV28; abundance: -; CDR3nt: TGTGCCAGCAGCCCCCCAGGATCCTACGAGCAGTACTTC; CDR3aa: CASSPPGSYEQYF
d_gene: TRBD1; j_gene: TRBJ1-1; v_gene: TRBV5-1; abundance: -; CDR3nt: TGCGCCAGCAGCCTCGTCCCGGGACAGGTCAACACTGAAGCTTTCTTT; CDR3aa: CASSLVPGQVNTEAFF
d_gene: TRBD2; j_gene: TRBJ2-1; v_gene: TRBV7-2; abundance: -; CDR3nt: TGTGCCAGCAGCTTAGGGAGCGGGAGGGCCGGGAATGAGCAGTTCTTC; CDR3aa: CASSLGSGRAGNEQFF
d_gene: TRBD2; j_gene: TRBJ2-3; v_gene: TRBV10-3; abundance: -; CDR3nt: TGTGCCATCCGCCGAGACTGGCGGGAGGGCCTAGATACGCAGTATTTT; CDR3aa: CAIRRDWREGLDTQYF
d_gene: -; j_gene: TRBJ2-7; v_gene: TRBV19; abundance: -; CDR3nt: TGTGCCAGTCGAGAAGGGGCAGGGGAAAACCACGAGCAGTACTTC; CDR3aa: CASREGAGENHEQYF
d_gene: TRBD1; j_gene: TRBJ2-7; v_gene: TRBV11-2; abundance: -; CDR3nt: TGTGCCAGCAGCTTAGACCCCGGGACAGGGGACTACGAGCAGTACTTC; CDR3aa: CASSLDPGTGDYEQYF
d_gene: TRBD1; j_gene: TRBJ2-7; v_gene: TRBV11-3; abundance: -; CDR3nt: TGTGCCAGCAGCTTAGATTGGGGACAGGGGATCTACGAGCAGTACTTC; CDR3aa: CASSLDWGQGIYEQYF
d_gene: -; j_gene: TRBJ2-1; v_gene: TRBV5-4; abundance: once; CDR3nt: TGTGCCAGCAGCTTAGGCGGGACAGCCTCCTACAATGAGCAGTTCTTC; CDR3aa: CASSLGGTASYNEQFF
d_gene: TRBD2; j_gene: TRBJ2-1; v_gene: TRBV6-6; abundance: -; CDR3nt: TGTGCGTCCCTGGGGGAGGGCCCAAATGAGCAGTTCTTC; CDR3aa: CASLGEGPNEQFF
d_gene: -; j_gene: TRBJ2-7; v_gene: TRBV7-3; abundance: -; CDR3nt: TGTGCCAGCAGCCCACCGGGAGCGGACGAGCAGTACTTC; CDR3aa: CASSPPGADEQYF
d_gene: TRBD1; j_gene: TRBJ2-7; v_gene: TRBV5-6; abundance: -; CDR3nt: TGTGCCAGCAGGGAAATGTCCGGGACAGGGACCTACGAGCAGTACTTC; CDR3aa: CASREMSGTGTYEQYF
d_gene: TRBD2; j_gene: TRBJ2-5; v_gene: TRBV13; abundance: once; CDR3nt: TGTGCCAGCAGCCACGGGGGTGCGGGAGTCCGGGAGACCCAGTACTTC; CDR3aa: CASSHGGAGVRETQYF
d_gene: -; j_gene: TRBJ2-3; v_gene: TRBV7-2; abundance: -; CDR3nt: TGTGCCAGCAGCCCCAAATTGGCCACAGATACGCAGTATTTT; CDR3aa: CASSPKLATDTQYF
d_gene: -; j_gene: TRBJ1-5; v_gene: TRBV28; abundance: -; CDR3nt: TGTGCCAGCAGTTTAGCAGGGGCTGGCAATCAGCCCCAGCATTTT; CDR3aa: CASSLAGAGNQPQHF
d_gene: -; j_gene: TRBJ2-7; v_gene: TRBV5-6; abundance: -; CDR3nt: TGTGCCAGCAGCTTGGGTCAAGGACAGCCCTACGAGCAGTACTTC; CDR3aa: CASSLGQGQPYEQYF
d_gene: TRBD2; j_gene: TRBJ2-7; v_gene: TRBV18; abundance: -; CDR3nt: TGTGCCAGCTCACCACCAGCGGGAGGCTACGAGCAGTACTTC; CDR3aa: CASSPPAGGYEQYF
d_gene: TRBD1; j_gene: TRBJ2-6; v_gene: TRBV19; abundance: -; CDR3nt: TGTGCCAGTAGTACTGCACAGGGGGCGATAGGGGCCAACGTCCTGACTTTC; CDR3aa: CASSTAQGAIGANVLTF